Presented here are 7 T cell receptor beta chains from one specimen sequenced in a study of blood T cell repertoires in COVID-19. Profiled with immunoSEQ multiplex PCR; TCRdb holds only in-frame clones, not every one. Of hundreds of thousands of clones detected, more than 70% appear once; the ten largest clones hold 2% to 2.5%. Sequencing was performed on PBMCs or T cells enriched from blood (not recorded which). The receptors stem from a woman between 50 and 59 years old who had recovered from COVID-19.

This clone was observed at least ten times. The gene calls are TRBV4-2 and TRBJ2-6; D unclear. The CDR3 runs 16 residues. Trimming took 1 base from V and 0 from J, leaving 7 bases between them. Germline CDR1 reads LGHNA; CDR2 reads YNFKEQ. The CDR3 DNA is TGTGCCAGCAGCCAAGGACTGTCCTCTGGGGCCAACGTCCTGACTTTC. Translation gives CASSQGLSSGANVLTF.

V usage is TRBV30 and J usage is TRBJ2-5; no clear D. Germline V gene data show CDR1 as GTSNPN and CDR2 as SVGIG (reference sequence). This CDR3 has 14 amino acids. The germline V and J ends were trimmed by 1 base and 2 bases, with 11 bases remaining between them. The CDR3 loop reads CAWSGQMVQETQYF. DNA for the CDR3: TGTGCCTGGAGTGGGCAAATGGTACAAGAGACCCAGTACTTC.

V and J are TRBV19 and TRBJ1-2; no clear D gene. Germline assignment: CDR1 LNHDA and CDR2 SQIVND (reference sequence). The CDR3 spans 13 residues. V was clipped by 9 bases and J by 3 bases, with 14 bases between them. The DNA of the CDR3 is TGTGCCAGCCCCCGGGTCGCGGACTATGGCTACACCTTC. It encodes CASPRVADYGYTF.

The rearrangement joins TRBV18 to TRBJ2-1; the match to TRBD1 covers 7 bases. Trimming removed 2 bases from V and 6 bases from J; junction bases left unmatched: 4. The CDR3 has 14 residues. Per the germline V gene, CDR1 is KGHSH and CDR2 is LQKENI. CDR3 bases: TGTGCCAGCTCACCATGGGCAGGGGGCAATGAGCAGTTCTTC. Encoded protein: CASSPWAGGNEQFF.

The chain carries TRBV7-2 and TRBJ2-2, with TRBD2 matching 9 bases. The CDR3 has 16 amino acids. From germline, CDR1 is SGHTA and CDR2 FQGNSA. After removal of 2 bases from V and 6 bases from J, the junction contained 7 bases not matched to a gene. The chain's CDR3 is CASSLLSGGKAGELFF. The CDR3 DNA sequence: TGTGCCAGCAGCTTACTAAGCGGGGGGAAGGCCGGGGAGCTGTTTTTT.

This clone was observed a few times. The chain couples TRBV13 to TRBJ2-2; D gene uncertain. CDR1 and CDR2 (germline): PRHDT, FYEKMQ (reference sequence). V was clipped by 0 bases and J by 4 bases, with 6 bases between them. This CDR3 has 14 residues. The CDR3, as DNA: TGTGCCAGCAGCTTAGGCCACGGCACCGGGGAGCTGTTTTTT. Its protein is CASSLGHGTGELFF.

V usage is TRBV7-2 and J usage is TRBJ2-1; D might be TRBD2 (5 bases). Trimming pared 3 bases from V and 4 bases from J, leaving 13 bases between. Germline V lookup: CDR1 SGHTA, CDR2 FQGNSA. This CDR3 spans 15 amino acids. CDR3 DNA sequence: TGTGCCAGCAGCTTTTTGGTACGGGAATACAATGAGCAGTTCTTC. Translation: CASSFLVREYNEQFF.